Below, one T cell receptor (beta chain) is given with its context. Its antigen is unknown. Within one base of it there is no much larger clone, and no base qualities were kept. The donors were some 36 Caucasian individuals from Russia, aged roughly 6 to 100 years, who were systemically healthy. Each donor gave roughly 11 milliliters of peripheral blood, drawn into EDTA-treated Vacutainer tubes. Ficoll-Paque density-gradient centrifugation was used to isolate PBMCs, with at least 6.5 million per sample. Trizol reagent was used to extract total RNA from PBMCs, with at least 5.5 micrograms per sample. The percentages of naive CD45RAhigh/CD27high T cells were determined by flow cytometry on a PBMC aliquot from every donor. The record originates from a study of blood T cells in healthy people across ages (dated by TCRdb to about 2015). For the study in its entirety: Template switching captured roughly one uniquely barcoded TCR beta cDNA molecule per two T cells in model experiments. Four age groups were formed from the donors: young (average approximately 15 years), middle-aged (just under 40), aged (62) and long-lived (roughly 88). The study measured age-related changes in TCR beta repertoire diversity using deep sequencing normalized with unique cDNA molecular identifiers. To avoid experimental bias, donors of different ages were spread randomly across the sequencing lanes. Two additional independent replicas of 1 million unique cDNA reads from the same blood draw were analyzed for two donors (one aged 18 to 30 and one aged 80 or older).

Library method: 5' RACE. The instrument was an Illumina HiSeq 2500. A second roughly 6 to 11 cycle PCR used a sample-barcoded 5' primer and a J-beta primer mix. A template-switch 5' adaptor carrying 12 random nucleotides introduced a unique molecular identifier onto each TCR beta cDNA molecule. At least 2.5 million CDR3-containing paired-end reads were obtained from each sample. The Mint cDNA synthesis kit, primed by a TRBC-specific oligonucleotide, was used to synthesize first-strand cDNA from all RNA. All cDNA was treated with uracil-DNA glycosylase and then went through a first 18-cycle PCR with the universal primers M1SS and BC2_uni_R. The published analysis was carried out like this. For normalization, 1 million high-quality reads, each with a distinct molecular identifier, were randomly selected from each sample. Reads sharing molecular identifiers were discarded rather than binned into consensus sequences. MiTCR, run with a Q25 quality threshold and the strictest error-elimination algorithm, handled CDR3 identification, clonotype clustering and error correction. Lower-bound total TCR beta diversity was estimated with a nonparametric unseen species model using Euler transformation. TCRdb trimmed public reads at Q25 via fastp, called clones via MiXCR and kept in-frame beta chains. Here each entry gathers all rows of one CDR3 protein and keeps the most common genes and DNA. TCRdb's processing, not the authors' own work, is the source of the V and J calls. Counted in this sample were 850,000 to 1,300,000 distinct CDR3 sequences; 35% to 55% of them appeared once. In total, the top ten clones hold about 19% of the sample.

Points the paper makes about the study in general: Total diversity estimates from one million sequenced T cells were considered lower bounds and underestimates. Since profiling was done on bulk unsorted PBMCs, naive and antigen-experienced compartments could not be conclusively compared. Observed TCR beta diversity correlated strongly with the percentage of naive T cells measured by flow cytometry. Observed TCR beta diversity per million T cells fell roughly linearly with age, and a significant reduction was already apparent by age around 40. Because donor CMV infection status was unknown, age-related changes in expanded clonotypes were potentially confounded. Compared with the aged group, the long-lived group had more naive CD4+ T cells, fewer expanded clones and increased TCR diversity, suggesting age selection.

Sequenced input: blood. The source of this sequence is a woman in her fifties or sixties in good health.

The CDR3 region: CASSPQGVGQYF. The sequenced DNA: TGTGCCAGCAGCCCACAGGGGGTCGGGCAGTACTTC. The sequence links TRBV28 to TRBJ2-7, and 8 junctional nucleotides match TRBD1. V is cut back by 6 bases and J by 9 bases, with 7 bases in the junction unmatched. CDR1 and CDR2, looked up from the germline V gene, are MDHEN and SYDVKM. The CDR3 sequence holds 12 residues, the cysteine and phenylalanine included. The only DNA kept is the CDR3, 36 bases in frame from the first base.